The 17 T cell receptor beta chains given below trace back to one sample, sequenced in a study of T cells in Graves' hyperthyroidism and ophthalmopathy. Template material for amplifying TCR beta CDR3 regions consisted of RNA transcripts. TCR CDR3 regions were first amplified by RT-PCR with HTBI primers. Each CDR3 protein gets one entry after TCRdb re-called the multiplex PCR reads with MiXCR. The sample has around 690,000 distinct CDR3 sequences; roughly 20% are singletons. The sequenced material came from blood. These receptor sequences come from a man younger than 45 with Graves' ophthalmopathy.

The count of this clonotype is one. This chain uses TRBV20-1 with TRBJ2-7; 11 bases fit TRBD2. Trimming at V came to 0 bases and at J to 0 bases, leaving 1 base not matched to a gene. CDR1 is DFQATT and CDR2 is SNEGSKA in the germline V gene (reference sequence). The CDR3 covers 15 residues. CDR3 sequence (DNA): TGCAGTGCTAGAGATCTAGCGGGAGGCTCCTACGAGCAGTACTTC. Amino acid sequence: CSARDLAGGSYEQYF.

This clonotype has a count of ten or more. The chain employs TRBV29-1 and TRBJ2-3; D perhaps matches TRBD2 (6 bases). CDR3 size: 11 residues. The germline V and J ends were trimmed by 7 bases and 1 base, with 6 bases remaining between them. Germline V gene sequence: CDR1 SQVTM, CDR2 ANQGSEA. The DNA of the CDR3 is TGCAGCGGGGGGGGCACAGATACGCAGTATTTT. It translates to CSGGGTDTQYF.

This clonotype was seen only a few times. The CDR3 here is CASSEGQVSGYTF. Here the CDR3 DNA reads TGTGCCAGCAGTGAAGGGCAGGTCTCTGGCTACACCTTC. V and J are TRBV2 and TRBJ1-2, with D unresolved. Trimming stripped 1 base from V and 7 bases from J, with 10 bases between. Germline values: CDR1 SNHLY, CDR2 FYNNEI. The CDR3 sequence is 13 residues long.

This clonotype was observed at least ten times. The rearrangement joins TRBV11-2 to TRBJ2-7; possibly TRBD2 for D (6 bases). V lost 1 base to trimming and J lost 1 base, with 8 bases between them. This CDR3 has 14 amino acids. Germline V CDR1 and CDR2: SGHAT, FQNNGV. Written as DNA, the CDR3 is TGTGCCAGCAGCTTAGGGGGGGAATCCTACGAGCAGTACTTC. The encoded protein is CASSLGGESYEQYF.

The CDR3, as DNA: TGTACCAGCAGCTTAGGTTCCGGGACCGCTACTGAAGCTTTCTTT. It specifies CTSSLGSGTATEAFF. The chain is built from TRBV7-2 and TRBJ1-1; D is possibly TRBD1 (5 bases). The CDR3 totals 15 residues. Germline values: CDR1 SGHTA, CDR2 FQGNSA. The germline V and J ends were trimmed by 1 base and 5 bases, with 14 bases remaining between them. The full variable domain, in which reference TRBV7-2 and TRBJ1-1 provide the parts outside the CDR3, is GAGVSQSPSNKVTEKGKDVELRCDPISGHTALYWYRQSLGQGLEFLIYFQGNSAPDKSGLPSDRFSAERTGGSVSTLTIQRTQQEDSAVYLCTSSLGSGTATEAFFGQGTRLTVV.

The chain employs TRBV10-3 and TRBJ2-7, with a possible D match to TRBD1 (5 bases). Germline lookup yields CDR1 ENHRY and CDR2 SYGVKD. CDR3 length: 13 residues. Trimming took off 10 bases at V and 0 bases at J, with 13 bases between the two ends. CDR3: CATFQGNSYEQYF. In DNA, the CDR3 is TGTGCCACCTTCCAGGGAAACTCCTACGAGCAGTACTTC.

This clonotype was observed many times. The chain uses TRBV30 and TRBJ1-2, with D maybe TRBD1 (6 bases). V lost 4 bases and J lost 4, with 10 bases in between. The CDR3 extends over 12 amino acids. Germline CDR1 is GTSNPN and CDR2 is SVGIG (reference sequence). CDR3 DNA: TGTGCCTGGACCGGGACACTCTATGGCTACACCTTC. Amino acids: CAWTGTLYGYTF.

CDR3 region: CASTGGPATEAFF. The CDR3 region has the DNA TGTGCCAGCACTGGGGGGCCGGCCACTGAAGCTTTCTTT. The chain employs TRBV6-1 and TRBJ1-1; D might be TRBD1 (6 bases). This CDR3 has 13 residues. The ends were cut back, 7 bases at V and 4 bases at J, with 13 bases in the middle. CDR1 and CDR2 from the germline V gene are MNHNS and SASEGT.

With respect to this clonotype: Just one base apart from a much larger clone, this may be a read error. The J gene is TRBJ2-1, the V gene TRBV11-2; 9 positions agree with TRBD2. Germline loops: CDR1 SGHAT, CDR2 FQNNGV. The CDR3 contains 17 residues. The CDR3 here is CANSLDQSGRSYNEQFF. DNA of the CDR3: TGTGCCAACAGCTTAGACCAAAGCGGGAGGTCCTACAATGAGCAGTTCTTC.

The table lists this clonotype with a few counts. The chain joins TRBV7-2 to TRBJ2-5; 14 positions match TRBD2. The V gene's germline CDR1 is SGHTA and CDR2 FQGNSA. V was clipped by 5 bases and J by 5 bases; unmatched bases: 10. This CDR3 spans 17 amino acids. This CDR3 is CASSPGRRLAGGETQYF. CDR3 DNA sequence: TGTGCCAGCAGCCCGGGCCGCAGACTAGCGGGGGGGGAGACCCAGTACTTC.

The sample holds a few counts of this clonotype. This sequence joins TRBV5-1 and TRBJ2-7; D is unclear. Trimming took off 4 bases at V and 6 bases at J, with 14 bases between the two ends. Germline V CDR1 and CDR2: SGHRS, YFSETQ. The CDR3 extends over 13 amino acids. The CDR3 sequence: CASSPRLLSEQYF. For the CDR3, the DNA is TGCGCCAGCAGCCCAAGACTCCTGAGCGAGCAGTACTTC.

The DNA for the CDR3 is TGTGCCAGCGGCCATGGCTACACCTTC. This translates into CASGHGYTF. This sequence joins TRBV28 and TRBJ1-2, with D uncertain. Trimming removed 8 bases from V and 6 bases from J, with 4 bases in between. CDR1 and CDR2 from the germline V gene are MDHEN and SYDVKM. The CDR3 sequence is 9 residues long.

CDR3 sequence (DNA): TGTGCCAGCAGCTTACTAGCGGCCACCTACAATGAGCAGTTCTTC. This encodes CASSLLAATYNEQFF. The J gene is TRBJ2-1, the V gene TRBV5-4; TRBD2 matches 8 bases. V lost 2 bases and J lost 2; bases outside the gene matches: 3. From germline, CDR1 is SGHNT and CDR2 YYREEE (reference sequence). The CDR3 extends over 15 amino acids.

The DNA for the CDR3 is TGTGCCAGCAGCGGAAGACTAGCGAATGAGCAGTTCTTC. Translated, it gives CASSGRLANEQFF. J is TRBJ2-1 and V is TRBV9; 8 nucleotides agree with TRBD2. CDR1 SGDLS and CDR2 YYNGEE come from the germline V gene. The CDR3 runs 13 residues. Trimming cost V 3 bases and J 7 bases; bases outside gene matches: 3. Using reference TRBV9 and TRBJ2-1 for the parts outside the CDR3, the full variable domain is DSGVTQTPKHLITATGQRVTLRCSPRSGDLSVYWYQQSLDQGLQFLIQYYNGEERAKGNILERFSAQQFPDLHSELNLSSLELGDSALYFCASSGRLANEQFFGPGTRLTVL.

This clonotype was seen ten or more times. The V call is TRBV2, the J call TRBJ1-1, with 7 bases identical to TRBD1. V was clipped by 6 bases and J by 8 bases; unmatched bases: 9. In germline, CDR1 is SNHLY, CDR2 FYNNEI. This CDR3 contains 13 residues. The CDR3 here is CASSKGASLEAFF. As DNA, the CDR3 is TGTGCCAGCAGCAAGGGGGCCAGCCTAGAAGCTTTCTTT.

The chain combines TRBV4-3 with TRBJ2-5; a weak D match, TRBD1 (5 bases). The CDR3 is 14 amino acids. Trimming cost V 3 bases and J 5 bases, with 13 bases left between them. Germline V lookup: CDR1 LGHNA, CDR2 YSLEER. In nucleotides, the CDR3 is TGCGCCAGCAGCCAGGGGCCCGCGGTGGAGACCCAGTACTTC. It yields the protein CASSQGPAVETQYF.

Here the CDR3 reads CASSIRSGNLLGELFF. CDR3 bases: TGTGCCAGTAGTATTCGTAGCGGGAATCTTCTCGGGGAGCTGTTTTTT. The chain couples TRBV19 to TRBJ2-2, with TRBD2 matching over 8 bases. Germline loops: CDR1 LNHDA, CDR2 SQIVND (reference sequence). The CDR3 loop spans 16 amino acids. Trimming removed 3 bases from V and 7 bases from J; junction bases left unmatched: 10.